These 22 T cell receptor beta chains share one sample of origin, sequenced in a study of shared clonotypes between healthy human individuals. Sequencing was performed with immunoSEQ multiplex PCR; in TCRdb, only in-frame clones are kept and a portion is missing. The table records 2.5 million or so clones, approximately 92% of them present only once. The sequencing sample was made of naive CD4+ T cells sorted from blood. Specified subset: CD45RA+ positively selected. The receptor set was obtained from a man between 18 and 29 years old in good health.

This clone came up a few times. The chain links TRBV4-1 to TRBJ1-6; D is undetermined. From germline, CDR1 is MGHRA and CDR2 YSYEKL. V was shortened by 1 base and J by 10 bases, with 5 bases between the two germline ends. CDR3 length: 12 amino acids. The CDR3 DNA follows: TGCGCCAGCAGCCAAGCCTCCTCACCCCTCCACTTT. It encodes CASSQASSPLHF.

The V and J genes are TRBV19 and TRBJ2-5; 8 bases line up with TRBD2. J lost 4 bases, V lost 7 bases, and 14 bases had no gene match. Germline V gives CDR1 LNHDA, CDR2 SQIVND (reference sequence). CDR3 length: 16 amino acids. The CDR3 here is CASNRGPGGDLETQYF. The DNA of the CDR3 is TGTGCCAGTAACCGTGGGCCGGGAGGGGATTTAGAGACCCAGTACTTC.

V gene TRBV19 combines with J gene TRBJ2-5, with TRBD1 matching over 7 bases. Per germline, CDR1 LNHDA and CDR2 SQIVND (reference sequence). Trimming at V came to 6 bases and at J to 5 bases, leaving 9 bases not matched to a gene. CDR3 size: 14 residues. The CDR3 sequence: CASRTSGQRETQYF. CDR3 in DNA: TGTGCCAGTAGGACATCGGGACAGAGGGAGACCCAGTACTTC.

V usage is TRBV10-3 and J usage is TRBJ2-1, with TRBD2 identical over 12 bases. V trimming: 0 bases; J trimming: 4 bases; junction bases outside the gene matches: 4. This CDR3 is built from 17 residues. Per the germline V gene, CDR1 is ENHRY and CDR2 is SYGVKD. CDR3 loop: CAISESLLAGGYNEQFF. The CDR3 DNA sequence: TGTGCCATCAGTGAGTCTTTACTAGCGGGGGGATACAATGAGCAGTTCTTC.

The rearrangement joins TRBV6-6 to TRBJ2-4, with D possibly being TRBD1 or TRBD2 (7 bases each). Trimming shortened V by 5 bases and J by 4 bases, and 12 bases separated the two germline ends. This CDR3 region has 14 residues. Looked up from germline, CDR1 is MNHNY and CDR2 is SVGAGI (reference sequence). The CDR3, as DNA: TGTGCCAGCAGTGACAGGGAGGGGAAAAACATTCAGTACTTC. Residues: CASSDREGKNIQYF.

CDR3 sequence reads: CASSQGSGNTEAFF. In DNA form, the CDR3 reads TGCGCCAGCAGCCAGGGTTCGGGGAACACTGAAGCTTTCTTT. The chain uses TRBV4-3 and TRBJ1-1, with no clear D. This CDR3 has 14 residues. Deletions cut 3 bases from V and 1 base from J, with 9 bases between. The V gene's germline CDR1 is LGHNA and CDR2 YSLEER.

J is TRBJ2-1 and V is TRBV5-4, with TRBD2 identical over 9 bases. CDR3 size: 15 residues. Germline V CDR1 and CDR2: SGHNT, YYREEE (reference sequence). Trimming removed 2 bases from V and 5 bases from J; junction bases left unmatched: 5. CDR3 amino acids: CASSLALAGNNEQFF. The CDR3 DNA reads as TGTGCCAGCAGCTTAGCCCTAGCGGGGAACAATGAGCAGTTCTTC.

This chain connects TRBV2 to TRBJ1-2; D is perhaps TRBD1 (6 bases). Deletions cut 8 bases from V and 0 bases from J, with 13 bases between. Germline loops: CDR1 SNHLY, CDR2 FYNNEI. The CDR3 is 14 residues long. DNA of the CDR3: TGTGCCAGCTGCCAACAGGGACCTAACTATGGCTACACCTTC. Encoded protein: CASCQQGPNYGYTF. Filled out from reference TRBV2 and TRBJ1-2, the complete variable domain reads EPEVTQTPSHQVTQMGQEVILRCVPISNHLYFYWYRQILGQKVEFLVSFYNNEISEKSEIFDDQFSVERPDGSNFTLKIRSTKLEDSAMYFCASCQQGPNYGYTFGSGTRLTVV.

Turning to this clone: Additional DNA sequences in this sample encode the identical CDR3. The chain links TRBV2 to TRBJ1-5; D unclear. Per the germline V gene, CDR1 is SNHLY and CDR2 is FYNNEI. Trimming pared 6 bases from V and 0 bases from J, leaving 9 bases between. This CDR3 spans 14 amino acids. As DNA, the CDR3 is TGTGCCAGCAGCGAGGACGGTAGCAATCAGCCCCAGCATTTT. Its protein product is CASSEDGSNQPQHF.

The J gene is TRBJ2-1, the V gene TRBV5-6; 7 positions match TRBD2. J lost 0 bases, V lost 0 bases, and 6 bases had no gene match. Germline values: CDR1 SGHDT, CDR2 YYEEEE. The CDR3 is 17 residues long. CDR3 nucleotide sequence: TGTGCCAGCAGCTTGGTCCTTCGGGGGGTCTCCTACAATGAGCAGTTCTTC. As protein: CASSLVLRGVSYNEQFF.

This clone came up once. Other DNA sequences in this specimen translate into the identical CDR3. The chain combines TRBV28 with TRBJ1-2; no definite D call. V was pared by 6 bases and J by 4 bases, with 6 bases between. Per germline, CDR1 MDHEN and CDR2 SYDVKM. The CDR3 spans 11 residues. The CDR3 is CASSTSYGYTF. In DNA, the CDR3 is TGTGCCAGCAGCACCAGCTATGGCTACACCTTC.

Written as DNA, the CDR3 is TGTGCCAGCAAGCGGGCAGGGGGGAACACCGGGGAGCTGTTTTTT. Translating it yields CASKRAGGNTGELFF. The chain combines TRBV5-4 with TRBJ2-2, with D perhaps TRBD1 (7 bases). Trimming left V 6 bases short and J 1 base short, with 13 bases between. Per germline, CDR1 SGHNT and CDR2 YYREEE (reference sequence). The CDR3 sequence is 15 residues long.

Comments on this clone: Different DNA sequences within this sample yield the same CDR3. The gene calls are TRBV18 and TRBJ2-2; a weak D match, TRBD2 (5 bases). From germline, CDR1 is KGHSH and CDR2 LQKENI. There are 15 residues in the CDR3. Trimming pared 0 bases from V and 0 bases from J, leaving 5 bases between. The CDR3 reads CASSPPGANTGELFF. CDR3 nucleotide sequence: TGTGCCAGCTCACCACCCGGGGCGAACACCGGGGAGCTGTTTTTT.

Of note for this clone: Germline and junction disagree at one end, which may indicate a read error. The sample holds other DNA sequences that translate to the same CDR3. The chain employs TRBV5-6 and TRBJ1-2; the D is unclear. The CDR3 has 13 amino acids. CDR1 is SGHDT and CDR2 is YYEEEE in the germline V gene. The CDR3 sequence: CASSFGPGYGYTF. As DNA, the CDR3 is TGTGCCAGCAGCTTCGGACCTGGCTATGGTTACACCTTC.

The J gene is TRBJ1-3, the V gene TRBV7-2; D perhaps matches TRBD1 (6 bases). The CDR3 sequence is 15 residues long. The V end was cut by 5 bases, the J end by 3 bases, with 14 bases between. The germline V gene has CDR1 SGHTA and CDR2 FQGNSA. The CDR3 region has the DNA TGTGCCAGCAGCCCAGTCCTAGGGGGTGGAAACACCATATATTTT. Translating it yields CASSPVLGGGNTIYF. Full variable domain (outside the CDR3, taken from reference TRBV7-2 and TRBJ1-3): GAGVSQSPSNKVTEKGKDVELRCDPISGHTALYWYRQSLGQGLEFLIYFQGNSAPDKSGLPSDRFSAERTGGSVSTLTIQRTQQEDSAVYLCASSPVLGGGNTIYFGEGSWLTVV.

This clone has just one count. V usage is TRBV7-3 and J usage is TRBJ1-6, with D perhaps TRBD1 (6 bases). CDR3 length equals 16 residues. The V end lost 5 bases, the J end lost 0 bases, and 11 bases lay between the germline ends. Germline loops: CDR1 SGHTA, CDR2 FQGTGA. Here the CDR3 reads CASSLQGSSYNSPLHF. The CDR3 DNA reads as TGTGCCAGCAGCCTACAGGGTAGCTCCTATAATTCACCCCTCCACTTT.

The rearrangement joins TRBV7-9 to TRBJ2-2, with TRBD1 as a possible D gene (6 bases). Germline CDR1 reads SEHNR; CDR2 reads FQNEAQ (reference sequence). V gave up 4 bases and J gave up 4 bases, with 22 bases separating them. The CDR3 contains 18 residues. CDR3 nucleotides: TGTGCCAGCAGCTCCTCGGTCCGGCAGGGGACCCTCACCGGGGAGCTGTTTTTT. Translated: CASSSSVRQGTLTGELFF.

The V call is TRBV7-2, the J call TRBJ2-3; D not certain. V was shortened by 6 bases and J by 6 bases, with 16 bases between the two germline ends. The germline gives CDR1 SGHTA, CDR2 FQGNSA. The CDR3 is 14 residues long. The CDR3 sequence: CASSYKPIRDTQYF. The CDR3 nucleotides are TGTGCCAGCAGTTATAAACCGATAAGGGATACGCAGTATTTT.

The rearrangement uses TRBV28 and TRBJ2-2; D may match TRBD1 or TRBD2 (5 bases each). This CDR3 has 14 amino acids. Between the trimmed V and J ends, which lost 7 bases and 1 base, there was a span of 10 bases. Germline assignment: CDR1 MDHEN and CDR2 SYDVKM. The CDR3 loop is CASTGQLNTGELFF. DNA of the CDR3: TGTGCCAGCACGGGGCAGCTGAACACCGGGGAGCTGTTTTTT. The full variable domain, with the rest looked up from reference TRBV28 and TRBJ2-2, is DVKVTQSSRYLVKRTGEKVFLECVQDMDHENMFWYRQDPGLGLRLIYFSYDVKMKEKGDIPEGYSVSREKKERFSLILESASTNQTSMYLCASTGQLNTGELFFGEGSRLTVL.

The J gene is TRBJ1-2, the V gene TRBV5-4; TRBD1 agrees at 9 bases. Germline V gives CDR1 SGHNT, CDR2 YYREEE (reference sequence). This CDR3 has 15 residues. V shed 4 bases and J 1 base; nucleotides not matched to a gene: 5. Here the CDR3 DNA reads TGTGCCAGCAGCCTAACAGGGGGCGGTAACTATGGCTACACCTTC. This translates into CASSLTGGGNYGYTF.

The count of this clone is one. This chain uses TRBV7-2 with TRBJ1-5; 8 bases agree with TRBD1. This CDR3 has 15 amino acids. V lost 1 base to trimming and J lost 6 bases; unmatched junction nucleotides: 5. CDR1 is SGHTA and CDR2 is FQGNSA in the germline V gene. Here the CDR3 reads CASSLGRGRRQPQHF. The CDR3 region has the DNA TGTGCCAGCAGCTTAGGCAGGGGGCGACGTCAGCCCCAGCATTTT.

In regard to this clone: Other nucleotide sequences from this sample produce the same CDR3. The gene calls are TRBV7-2 and TRBJ1-2; 8 bases match TRBD1. CDR1 and CDR2 from the germline V gene are SGHTA and FQGNSA. This CDR3 region has 13 residues. V shed 5 bases and J 4 bases; nucleotides not matched to a gene: 3. CDR3: CASSPDRGYGYTF. For the CDR3, the DNA is TGTGCCAGCAGCCCAGACAGGGGCTATGGCTACACCTTC.